Reported below is one T cell receptor beta chain. The antigen remains undetermined. The sample comes from a study of immune evolution from preneoplasia to lung adenocarcinoma. Study as a whole: HLA loss of heterozygosity: over 5.5% AIS, about 15% MIA, approximately 31% ADC, none AAH.

Libraries were prepared by immunoSEQ multiplex PCR; TCRdb keeps only in-frame clonotypes and omits some of them. Of around 41,000 clones detected, roughly 80% appear once; the ten largest clones hold 4% to 5%. Two lung cancer pathologists independently confirmed each histologic diagnosis. Overall study results and limits: T cell clonality was higher in KRAS-mutant than EGFR-mutant or wild-type nodules. Later-stage lesions appeared to have more T cells, more diversity, less clonality.

Germline CDR1 and CDR2: SGDLS and YYNGEE. This CDR3 contains 13 residues. Trimming cost V 2 bases and J 2 bases, with 4 bases left between them. Sequences were obtained from FFPE invasive lung adenocarcinoma tissue. The TCR originated in a person in their sixties or seventies with lung adenocarcinoma. J is TRBJ2-2 and V is TRBV9; no reliable D call. The CDR3 loop reads CASSVSNTGELFF. Written as DNA, the CDR3 is TGTGCCAGCAGCGTCTCTAACACCGGGGAGCTGTTTTTT.